This T cell receptor beta chain emerged from a study of cytotoxic CD8 clonotypes in ibrutinib-treated CLL. Turning to the study itself: Patients attained roughly 25 partial and 2 complete responses; at median approximately 68 months, around 14 remained remitted while around twelve progressed. Study-wide results and caveats: Researchers report that baseline clonality outpaced age-matched healthy donors and tracked circulating CD8+ T-cell counts. Once treatment began, public clonotypes, which were uncommon, contracted or stayed stable.

Germline V lookup: CDR1 SGDLS, CDR2 YYNGEE. Trimming stripped 0 bases from V and 1 base from J, with 5 bases between. The CDR3 runs to 13 residues. About this clone: What it binds is not known.

Deep sequencing aimed at 1 in 200,000 to 1 in 1 million T cells' resolution. The data were produced by immunoSEQ multiplex PCR, yet TCRdb's version contains in-frame clones alone and is incomplete. The table includes about 25,000 clones, approximately 70% detected once. This clonotype was obtained from a human donor with chronic lymphocytic leukemia. This chain joins TRBV9 and TRBJ2-7, with D uncertain. Specimen: PBMCs, collected at disease progression, from a patient treated with ibrutinib. CDR3 region: CASSVASSYEQYF. CDR3 DNA sequence: TGTGCCAGCAGCGTAGCGTCTTCCTACGAGCAGTACTTC.